This T cell receptor beta chain was observed in a study of cytomegalovirus exposure and HLA in healthy donors. On the study more broadly: HLA-typed donors were the source of approximately 86 million unique TCRs held in an early data release. The study's findings and limits: The authors confirmed in vitro that a few CMV-associated chains were specific for CMV antigens. In a later analysis, TCR beta V- and J-gene trimming was associated with a missense DCLRE1C variant.

In its sample, this clone was seen a few times. Its target is not known. PCR amplification relied on 60 Vbeta primers (plus 13 Jbeta primers). Clones were read by immunoSEQ multiplex PCR, and TCRdb kept only the in-frame ones, dropping some. The top ten clones hold approximately 1.5% of a sample with under 200,000 clones, about 72% of them seen once. The sequence derives from a girl aged 5-17 years in good health and CMV-seronegative. Sequences were obtained from PBMCs.

CDR3 sequence (DNA): TGTGCCAGCAGTGTCTCTGAAGCTTTCTTT. This translates into CASSVSEAFF. V and J are TRBV2 and TRBJ1-1, with D hard to call. V lost 4 bases to trimming and J lost 6 bases, with 3 bases between them. The CDR3 has 10 amino acids. Looked up from germline, CDR1 is SNHLY and CDR2 is FYNNEI.